The rows below give T cell receptor beta chains drawn from one sample of a study of blood T cell repertoires in COVID-19. The repertoire was sequenced with immunoSEQ multiplex PCR; TCRdb's copy has only in-frame clones and lacks some. The sample consists of around 170,000 clones, around 82% of them appearing once. What was sequenced was peripheral blood. These receptors were taken from a man aged 18-30 years with active or convalescent COVID-19. Each CDR3 is given with its conserved first and last residue. The D gene is left open where the match is weak. Not all rows give a size; the values are once, few, many and, for expanded clones, a class.

V gene: TRBV10-3; J gene: TRBJ1-2; D gene: NA; clone size: few; CDR3 length: 15; CDR3 DNA: TGTGCCATCAGTGAGTCGGGAGGGAGGCAGACGGGCTACACCTTC; CDR3 protein: CAISESGGRQTGYTF
V gene: TRBV4-2; J gene: TRBJ2-4; D gene: TRBD2; clone size: NA; CDR3 length: 19; CDR3 DNA: TGTGCCAGCAGCCAAGATTACCTAGCGGGAGGGCAAGGCAAAAACATTCAGTACTTC; CDR3 protein: CASSQDYLAGGQGKNIQYF
V gene: TRBV7-6; J gene: TRBJ2-7; D gene: TRBD2; clone size: NA; CDR3 length: 15; CDR3 DNA: TGTGCCAGCAGCCCCGCGTTCCGGACTAGCTCCGAGCAGTACTTC; CDR3 protein: CASSPAFRTSSEQYF
V gene: TRBV6-2/TRBV6-3; J gene: TRBJ2-7; D gene: TRBD2; clone size: NA; CDR3 length: 15; CDR3 DNA: TGTGCCAGCAGTTTAGGCGGGGGGCGCCTCTACGAGCAGTACTTC; CDR3 protein: CASSLGGGRLYEQYF
V gene: TRBV14; J gene: TRBJ2-3; D gene: NA; clone size: NA; CDR3 length: 15; CDR3 DNA: TGTGCCAGCAGCCAATTACCGGGGAGCACAGATACGCAGTATTTT; CDR3 protein: CASSQLPGSTDTQYF
V gene: TRBV12-5; J gene: TRBJ2-5; D gene: TRBD2; clone size: NA; CDR3 length: 16; CDR3 DNA: TGTGCTAGTGGTTTGAGGGCTAGCGGGGTCGAAGAGACCCAGTACTTC; CDR3 protein: CASGLRASGVEETQYF
V gene: TRBV19; J gene: TRBJ2-1; D gene: TRBD2; clone size: NA; CDR3 length: 15; CDR3 DNA: TGTGCCAGTAGGCCACTAGCGGGGGCCTACAATGAGCAGTTCTTC; CDR3 protein: CASRPLAGAYNEQFF
V gene: TRBV28; J gene: TRBJ2-1; D gene: TRBD1; clone size: NA; CDR3 length: 17; CDR3 DNA: TGTGCCAGCAGTTCCCCGTGGACAGGGGGGACCGACAATGAGCAGTTCTTC; CDR3 protein: CASSSPWTGGTDNEQFF
V gene: TRBV14; J gene: TRBJ1-3; D gene: NA; clone size: NA; CDR3 length: 18; CDR3 DNA: TGTGCCAGCAGCCAGCCCACGTTTCAGGGTTCGTCTGGAAACACCATATATTTT; CDR3 protein: CASSQPTFQGSSGNTIYF
V gene: TRBV6-4; J gene: TRBJ1-5; D gene: NA; clone size: NA; CDR3 length: 13; CDR3 DNA: TGTGCCGGGGGGTCGCTATACAATCAGCCCCAGCATTTT; CDR3 protein: CAGGSLYNQPQHF
V gene: TRBV2; J gene: TRBJ2-5; D gene: NA; clone size: NA; CDR3 length: 11; CDR3 DNA: TGTGCCAGCAGTGACCGAGAGACCCAGTACTTC; CDR3 protein: CASSDRETQYF
V gene: TRBV6-4; J gene: TRBJ1-2; D gene: NA; clone size: NA; CDR3 length: 14; CDR3 DNA: TGTGCCAGCAGTCCACAGGGTGCCAACTATGGCTACACCTTC; CDR3 protein: CASSPQGANYGYTF
V gene: TRBV10-3; J gene: TRBJ2-3; D gene: TRBD2; clone size: once; CDR3 length: 15; CDR3 DNA: TGTGCCATCAGGGGGGAGCGGGAGAGCACAGATACGCAGTATTTT; CDR3 protein: CAIRGERESTDTQYF
V gene: TRBV5-5; J gene: TRBJ1-3; D gene: NA; clone size: NA; CDR3 length: 15; CDR3 DNA: TGTGCCAGCAGCTTGAGATCGGTCGTTGGAAACACCATATATTTT; CDR3 protein: CASSLRSVVGNTIYF
V gene: TRBV15; J gene: TRBJ2-6; D gene: TRBD2; clone size: NA; CDR3 length: 17; CDR3 DNA: TGTGCCACCAGCACCAGCGGGGGGGCTTTTGGGGCCAACGTCCTGACTTTC; CDR3 protein: CATSTSGGAFGANVLTF
V gene: TRBV10-2; J gene: TRBJ2-7; D gene: TRBD2; clone size: NA; CDR3 length: 14; CDR3 DNA: TGCGCCAGCAGAACACCGGGGGGGCGGTACGAGCAGTACTTC; CDR3 protein: CASRTPGGRYEQYF
V gene: TRBV5-1; J gene: TRBJ1-4; D gene: NA; clone size: NA; CDR3 length: 13; CDR3 DNA: TGCGCCAGCAGCTTGGGGCCTAATGAAAAACTGTTTTTT; CDR3 protein: CASSLGPNEKLFF
V gene: TRBV7-3; J gene: TRBJ2-2; D gene: TRBD2; clone size: NA; CDR3 length: 15; CDR3 DNA: TGTGCCAGCAGCTTAGTAGCGGGAGAAACCGGGGAGCTGTTTTTT; CDR3 protein: CASSLVAGETGELFF
V gene: TRBV27; J gene: TRBJ1-1; D gene: TRBD1; clone size: NA; CDR3 length: 13; CDR3 DNA: TGTGCCAGCAGGAGACAGGGAGGAGCTGAAGCTTTCTTT; CDR3 protein: CASRRQGGAEAFF
V gene: TRBV6-5; J gene: TRBJ1-2; D gene: NA; clone size: once; CDR3 length: 16; CDR3 DNA: TGTGCCAGCAGTTACTCCCGGGGCGGGGGCCTCTATGGCTACACCTTC; CDR3 protein: CASSYSRGGGLYGYTF
V gene: TRBV5-1; J gene: TRBJ2-3; D gene: NA; clone size: NA; CDR3 length: 13; CDR3 DNA: TGCGCCAGCAACTGGGGGGGCACAGATACGCAGTATTTT; CDR3 protein: CASNWGGTDTQYF
V gene: TRBV25-1; J gene: TRBJ2-3; D gene: TRBD1; clone size: NA; CDR3 length: 13; CDR3 DNA: TGTGCCAGCAGGCAGGGGGCGGCAGATACGCAGTATTTT; CDR3 protein: CASRQGAADTQYF
V gene: TRBV19; J gene: TRBJ2-7; D gene: TRBD1; clone size: NA; CDR3 length: 14; CDR3 DNA: TGTGCCAGTAGTACCCCCCGACAGGGGGGCGAGCAGTACTTC; CDR3 protein: CASSTPRQGGEQYF
V gene: TRBV7-2; J gene: TRBJ1-2; D gene: NA; clone size: NA; CDR3 length: 15; CDR3 DNA: TGTGCCAGCAGCTTAGGCCCGGCCAGGGTTCCTGGCTACACCTTC; CDR3 protein: CASSLGPARVPGYTF
V gene: TRBV6-6; J gene: TRBJ1-4; D gene: TRBD1; clone size: NA; CDR3 length: 15; CDR3 DNA: TGTGCCAGCAGTCGACCGGGACAGCATAATGAAAAACTGTTTTTT; CDR3 protein: CASSRPGQHNEKLFF
V gene: TRBV25-1; J gene: TRBJ2-7; D gene: TRBD1; clone size: NA; CDR3 length: 14; CDR3 DNA: TGTGCCAGCAGTGAATACCTGACAGGGAGCGAGCAGTACTTC; CDR3 protein: CASSEYLTGSEQYF
V gene: TRBV7-7; J gene: TRBJ2-2; D gene: NA; clone size: NA; CDR3 length: 16; CDR3 DNA: TGTGCCAGCAGCCCCTCTGCGGGGCCGGACACCGGGGAGCTGTTTTTT; CDR3 protein: CASSPSAGPDTGELFF
V gene: TRBV27; J gene: TRBJ2-7; D gene: TRBD2; clone size: NA; CDR3 length: 17; CDR3 DNA: TGTGCCAGCAGCCCGGGACTAGCGGGGGATCACTCCTACGAGCAGTACTTC; CDR3 protein: CASSPGLAGDHSYEQYF
V gene: TRBV5-6; J gene: TRBJ1-5; D gene: NA; clone size: NA; CDR3 length: 15; CDR3 DNA: TGTGCCAGCAGCTTGGCGCAGGGGCGCGGTCAGCCCCAGCATTTT; CDR3 protein: CASSLAQGRGQPQHF
V gene: TRBV11-2; J gene: TRBJ1-1; D gene: TRBD1; clone size: once; CDR3 length: 15; CDR3 DNA: TGTGCCAGCAGCTCAATAGGGACAGGGGGCACTGAAGCTTTCTTT; CDR3 protein: CASSSIGTGGTEAFF
V gene: TRBV6-1; J gene: TRBJ1-1; D gene: NA; clone size: NA; CDR3 length: 14; CDR3 DNA: TGTGCCAGCAGTGAACGACAGGAAGCGACTGAAGCTTTCTTT; CDR3 protein: CASSERQEATEAFF
V gene: TRBV4-2; J gene: TRBJ2-7; D gene: TRBD1; clone size: NA; CDR3 length: 14; CDR3 DNA: TGTGCCAGCAGCGAAAGGCAGGGGGCTATCGAGCAGTACTTC; CDR3 protein: CASSERQGAIEQYF
V gene: TRBV7-8; J gene: TRBJ2-7; D gene: TRBD2; clone size: NA; CDR3 length: 16; CDR3 DNA: TGTGCCAGCAGCTCTCCAAGCGGGAGGGCTCCCTACGAGCAGTACTTC; CDR3 protein: CASSSPSGRAPYEQYF
V gene: TRBV25-1; J gene: TRBJ1-1; D gene: NA; clone size: NA; CDR3 length: 13; CDR3 DNA: TGTGCCAGCAGTGGAGGGTACGACACTGAAGCTTTCTTT; CDR3 protein: CASSGGYDTEAFF
V gene: TRBV19; J gene: TRBJ1-6; D gene: TRBD1; clone size: NA; CDR3 length: 15; CDR3 DNA: TGTGCCAGTAGAAACCGGGACAGGGGTAATTCACCCCTCCACTTT; CDR3 protein: CASRNRDRGNSPLHF
V gene: TRBV7-8; J gene: TRBJ2-7; D gene: NA; clone size: NA; CDR3 length: 13; CDR3 DNA: TGTGCCAGCAGCTTAGTACAGTCCTACGAGCAGTACTTC; CDR3 protein: CASSLVQSYEQYF
V gene: TRBV15; J gene: TRBJ1-4; D gene: TRBD1; clone size: NA; CDR3 length: 12; CDR3 DNA: TGTGCCACCAGCAGCGACGGACAGGCCGAGGTTTTT; CDR3 protein: CATSSDGQAEVF
V gene: TRBV19; J gene: TRBJ1-6; D gene: TRBD1; clone size: NA; CDR3 length: 15; CDR3 DNA: TGTGCCAGTAGTAGAAACCGGGACAGGGTTTCACCCCTCCACTTT; CDR3 protein: CASSRNRDRVSPLHF
V gene: TRBV27; J gene: TRBJ1-2; D gene: NA; clone size: NA; CDR3 length: 13; CDR3 DNA: TGTGCCAGCAGTTTGCAGGGTAACTATGGCTACACCTTC; CDR3 protein: CASSLQGNYGYTF
V gene: TRBV5-1; J gene: TRBJ2-5; D gene: TRBD1; clone size: NA; CDR3 length: 15; CDR3 DNA: TGCGCCAGCAGCTTTTCTACAGGGGGCGGGGAGACCCAGTACTTC; CDR3 protein: CASSFSTGGGETQYF
V gene: TRBV5-6; J gene: TRBJ2-2; D gene: NA; clone size: NA; CDR3 length: 14; CDR3 DNA: TGTGCCAGCAGCTTGTTTCAGGGTCCCGGGGAGCTGTTTTTT; CDR3 protein: CASSLFQGPGELFF
V gene: TRBV6-5; J gene: TRBJ1-1; D gene: NA; clone size: NA; CDR3 length: 13; CDR3 DNA: TGTGCCACCATCGCGGGGGCGCGGCTTCGAGCTTTCTTT; CDR3 protein: CATIAGARLRAFF
V gene: TRBV30; J gene: TRBJ2-7; D gene: NA; clone size: NA; CDR3 length: 14; CDR3 DNA: TGTGCCTGGAACTCCCCTTCCCTAGTGTACGAGCAGTACTTC; CDR3 protein: CAWNSPSLVYEQYF
V gene: TRBV29-1; J gene: TRBJ2-5; D gene: NA; clone size: NA; CDR3 length: 12; CDR3 DNA: TGCAGCGTTGAGGCAGACCAAGAGACCCAGTACTTC; CDR3 protein: CSVEADQETQYF
V gene: TRBV15; J gene: TRBJ2-3; D gene: NA; clone size: once; CDR3 length: 15; CDR3 DNA: TGTGCCACCAGCAGAGATAGGCCAGGGGAGGGGACGCAGTATTTT; CDR3 protein: CATSRDRPGEGTQYF
V gene: TRBV18; J gene: TRBJ1-3; D gene: NA; clone size: NA; CDR3 length: 14; CDR3 DNA: TGTGCCAGCTCACTATACGATACAGGAAACACCATATATTTT; CDR3 protein: CASSLYDTGNTIYF
V gene: TRBV4-2; J gene: TRBJ1-2; D gene: NA; clone size: NA; CDR3 length: 13; CDR3 DNA: TGTGCCAGCAGCCAAGAAGCCGGGGGTGGCTACACCTTC; CDR3 protein: CASSQEAGGGYTF
V gene: TRBV19; J gene: TRBJ2-5; D gene: NA; clone size: NA; CDR3 length: 15; CDR3 DNA: TGTGCCAGTAGATCCGGGACCGGGAGTCGAGAGACCCAGTACTTC; CDR3 protein: CASRSGTGSRETQYF
V gene: TRBV19; J gene: TRBJ2-3; D gene: NA; clone size: NA; CDR3 length: 16; CDR3 DNA: TGTGCCAGTAGTATCCATTGGCAGTCTAGCACAGATACGCAGTATTTT; CDR3 protein: CASSIHWQSSTDTQYF
V gene: TRBV5-1; J gene: TRBJ2-7; D gene: TRBD1; clone size: NA; CDR3 length: 14; CDR3 DNA: TGCGCCAGCCGGGTGACAGGGGACGCCTACGAGCAGTACTTC; CDR3 protein: CASRVTGDAYEQYF
V gene: TRBV3-1/TRBV3-2; J gene: TRBJ1-1; D gene: NA; clone size: few; CDR3 length: 16; CDR3 DNA: TGTGCCAGCAGCCAAGATCTCAAGCGGAGGAACACTGAAGCTTTCTTT; CDR3 protein: CASSQDLKRRNTEAFF